The 3 T cell receptor beta chains reported below all come from one sample, sequenced in a study of T cell responses to AZD1222 COVID-19 vaccine. This table comes from immunoSEQ multiplex PCR, and its TCRdb copy is limited to in-frame clones, with some not included. The data hold roughly 150,000 clones, with around 93% observed a single time. This specimen consisted of peripheral blood, obtained on day 0 of AZD1222 vaccination. These receptors all stem from an adult in good health.

CDR3 sequence (DNA): TGTGCCAGTAGTATAAGGGATGAAGCTTTCTTT. The encoded protein is CASSIRDEAFF. The J gene is TRBJ1-1, the V gene TRBV19; D gene uncertain. V lost 2 bases to trimming and J lost 7 bases, with 5 bases between them. Germline CDR1 is LNHDA and CDR2 is SQIVND (reference sequence). The CDR3 contains 11 residues. The full variable domain, with the rest looked up from reference TRBV19 and TRBJ1-1, is DGGITQSPKYLFRKEGQNVTLSCEQNLNHDAMYWYRQDPGQGLRLIYYSQIVNDFQKGDIAEGYSVSREKKESFPLTVTSAQKNPTAFYLCASSIRDEAFFGQGTRLTVV.

The chain links TRBV18 to TRBJ2-3; 10 bases agree with TRBD2. The CDR3 extends over 17 amino acids. The junction had 9 bases not matched to a gene; V was cut back by 6 bases and J by 0 bases. CDR1 KGHSH and CDR2 LQKENI come from the germline V gene. CDR3 protein: CASSLAGVLPSTDTQYF. In DNA form, the CDR3 reads TGTGCCAGCTCGCTAGCGGGGGTACTACCTAGCACAGATACGCAGTATTTT. The full variable domain, rest sourced from reference TRBV18 and TRBJ2-3, is NAGVMQNPRHLVRRRGQEARLRCSPMKGHSHVYWYRQLPEEGLKFMVYLQKENIIDESGMPKERFSAEFPKEGPSILRIQQVVRGDSAAYFCASSLAGVLPSTDTQYFGPGTRLTVL.

The chain joins TRBV18 to TRBJ2-1, with 7 bases lining up with TRBD2. V was clipped by 8 bases and J by 0 bases; unmatched bases: 13. The CDR3 consists of 17 residues. Germline V gives CDR1 KGHSH, CDR2 LQKENI. The CDR3 sequence: CASPSRAGGSSYNEQFF. The CDR3, as DNA: TGTGCCAGCCCATCAAGGGCGGGCGGGAGCTCCTACAATGAGCAGTTCTTC.